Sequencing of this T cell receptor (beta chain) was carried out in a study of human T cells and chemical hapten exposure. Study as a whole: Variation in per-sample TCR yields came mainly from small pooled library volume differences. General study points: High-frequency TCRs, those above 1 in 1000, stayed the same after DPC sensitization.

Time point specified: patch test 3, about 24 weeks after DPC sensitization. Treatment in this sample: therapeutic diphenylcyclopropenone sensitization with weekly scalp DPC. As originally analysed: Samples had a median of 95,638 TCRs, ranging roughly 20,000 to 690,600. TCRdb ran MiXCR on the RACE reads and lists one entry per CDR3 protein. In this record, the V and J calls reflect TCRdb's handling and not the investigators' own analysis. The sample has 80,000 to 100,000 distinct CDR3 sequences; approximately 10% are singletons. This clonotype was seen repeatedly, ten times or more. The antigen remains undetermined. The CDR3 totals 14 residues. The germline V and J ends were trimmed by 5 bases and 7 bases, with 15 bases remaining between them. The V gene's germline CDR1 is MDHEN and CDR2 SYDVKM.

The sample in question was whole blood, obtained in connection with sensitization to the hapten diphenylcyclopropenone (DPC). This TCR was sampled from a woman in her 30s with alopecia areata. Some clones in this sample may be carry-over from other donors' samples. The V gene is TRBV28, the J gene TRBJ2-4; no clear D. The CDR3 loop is CASSTPGSWNIQYF. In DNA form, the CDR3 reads TGTGCCAGCAGTACGCCCGGGTCGTGGAACATTCAGTACTTC.